The rows below give T cell receptor beta chains drawn from one sample of a study of T cells after posttransplantation cyclophosphamide. Profiled with immunoSEQ multiplex PCR; TCRdb holds only in-frame clones, not every one. Counted here are 11,000 to 15,000 clones, 76% occurring once; the ten biggest clones make up 0.95% to 1.5%. The material sequenced was memory CD4+ T cells sorted from PBMCs. The receptors stem from a man between 45 and 60 years old. Each CDR3 is given with its conserved first and last residue. D genes are given only for firm matches. A row's size may be missing; if present it is once, few, many or a size class.

cdr3_nt cdr3_aa j_call d_call clone_size v_call
TGTGCCAGCAGCACCACTAGCGGGGGGGGCAATGAGCAGTTCTTC CASSTTSGGGNEQFF TRBJ2-1 TRBD2 once TRBV7-6
TGTGCCAGCAGCTCGGTGGGGGGAGAGACCCAGTACTTC CASSSVGGETQYF TRBJ2-5 NA NA TRBV7-2
TGTGCCAGCAGCCAAGATCAGGCCGGCCGCATACAGTTCTTC CASSQDQAGRIQFF TRBJ2-1 NA NA TRBV4-2
TGTGCCATCCGCCCGGGCAGGGATGGTGAAAAACTGTTTTTT CAIRPGRDGEKLFF TRBJ1-4 NA NA TRBV10-3
TGTGCCAGCAGCACCCCGGGACTAGCGGGAGGGGGTGAGCAGTTCTTC CASSTPGLAGGGEQFF TRBJ2-1 TRBD2 NA TRBV7-2
TGTGCCAGCAGGCCCAGACAGGGGGCCTCCTATGGCTACACCTTC CASRPRQGASYGYTF TRBJ1-2 TRBD1 NA TRBV11-2
TGTGCCAGCAGGCGTGGAGGGACCTACGAGCAGTACTTC CASRRGGTYEQYF TRBJ2-7 NA NA TRBV5-6
TGTGCCAGCAGGTTTTGGTTGGGACAGGGGACTGAAGCTTTCTTT CASRFWLGQGTEAFF TRBJ1-1 TRBD1 NA TRBV5-8
TGTGCCAGCAGAACCGGGACAGGGCCCTCAGAGGCCCAGCATTTT CASRTGTGPSEAQHF TRBJ1-5 TRBD1 few TRBV6-1
TGTGCCAGCAGCTTAGTTGGGACAGGCGCCGGAAAACTGTTTTTT CASSLVGTGAGKLFF TRBJ1-4 TRBD1 few TRBV7-6
TGTGCCAGTAGTATTTACAAGGGACAGCAAGAGACCCAGTACTTC CASSIYKGQQETQYF TRBJ2-5 TRBD1 NA TRBV19
TGTGCCAGCAGCACGACGCGGGGCGCGTTGGCCCTCCACTTT CASSTTRGALALHF TRBJ1-6 NA NA TRBV5-8
TGCGCCAGCAGCACTCAGACAGTGAACACTGAAGCTTTCTTT CASSTQTVNTEAFF TRBJ1-1 NA NA TRBV5-1
TGCGCCAGCAGCCTGGGACAGCCAACAGATACGCAGTATTTT CASSLGQPTDTQYF TRBJ2-3 TRBD1 NA TRBV5-1
TGTGCCAGCAGCTTGATGGGGACAGTAGCCAAAAACATTCAGTACTTC CASSLMGTVAKNIQYF TRBJ2-4 TRBD1 NA TRBV5-5
TGTGCCAGCGGGGGGCGGGGGAGATCAGATACGCAGTATTTT CASGGRGRSDTQYF TRBJ2-3 NA NA TRBV5-6
TGTGCCAGCAGTTTACCAGCGGGGGGCGGCGAGCAGTACTTC CASSLPAGGGEQYF TRBJ2-7 TRBD2 NA TRBV28
TGTGCCAGCAGTATGACAGGGGGATACACCATATATTTT CASSMTGGYTIYF TRBJ1-3 TRBD1 NA TRBV6-5
TGTGCCAGTAGTATAGCACTTCGGACAGCGGGCAATCAGCCCCAGCATTTT CASSIALRTAGNQPQHF TRBJ1-5 NA NA TRBV19
TGTGCCAGCAGCTTAAGCGGGGGCCCGGCCGGGCACTACACCTTC CASSLSGGPAGHYTF TRBJ1-2 NA few TRBV7-9
TGTGCCAGCAGCTTGGCCACGGACAGGGGTCGTATCAACACTGAAGCTTTCTTT CASSLATDRGRINTEAFF TRBJ1-1 TRBD1 NA TRBV5-5
TGTGCCAGCAGCTTACCGAGGACAGCTTACAATGAGCAGTTCTTC CASSLPRTAYNEQFF TRBJ2-1 NA NA TRBV7-8
TGTGCCAGCAGCTTAGGGGCACGAGGATCTGGAGGCAATGAGCAGTTCTTC CASSLGARGSGGNEQFF TRBJ2-1 NA NA TRBV11-1
TGTGCCTGGACATCGGGAGATACGCAGTATTTT CAWTSGDTQYF TRBJ2-3 NA few TRBV30
TGCAGCGTTGAATTGACTAGCGGGGGGACCCAGTACTTC CSVELTSGGTQYF TRBJ2-5 TRBD2 NA TRBV29-1
TGTGCCAGCAGCCCCCCGGACAGGGTTTACGAGCAGTACTTC CASSPPDRVYEQYF TRBJ2-7 TRBD1 few TRBV11-3
TGTGCCAGCAGCATAACCGGGACAGGGGGTTCAGATACGCAGTATTTT CASSITGTGGSDTQYF TRBJ2-3 TRBD1 NA TRBV9
TGTGCCAGCAGCTCCACTCGGGACACTGAAGCTTTCTTT CASSSTRDTEAFF TRBJ1-1 NA NA TRBV7-3
TGCGCCAGCAGCCCAGAGAGGTCTTTTCAGCCCCAGCATTTT CASSPERSFQPQHF TRBJ1-5 NA NA TRBV4-1
TGTGCCAGCAGCTTAGTAGAAGCGGGAACCCAGCATTTT CASSLVEAGTQHF TRBJ1-5 NA NA TRBV7-9
TGTGCCAGCAGCTTAAGTCCTACGGGAGCCCCCTACAATGAGCAGTTCTTC CASSLSPTGAPYNEQFF TRBJ2-1 NA NA TRBV7-9
TGCGCCAGCAGCACCGCGACAGGGATCGGGGGCACTGAAGCTTTCTTT CASSTATGIGGTEAFF TRBJ1-1 TRBD1 few TRBV5-1
TGTGCCAGCGTGCAGGGTGCAGGGGTCACTGAAGCTTTCTTT CASVQGAGVTEAFF TRBJ1-1 NA NA TRBV6-1
TGTGCCAGCAGCTCGGGACAGGGAAAGACCCAGTACTTC CASSSGQGKTQYF TRBJ2-5 TRBD1 NA TRBV7-2
TGTGCCAGCAGCGTAGCCGGGACAGCCTCCTACGAGCAGTACTTC CASSVAGTASYEQYF TRBJ2-7 TRBD1 NA TRBV9
TGTGCCAGCAGTTACGGACTCCGAGGTAGCAATCAGCCCCAGCATTTT CASSYGLRGSNQPQHF TRBJ1-5 NA few TRBV5-8
TGCGCCAGCAGCCCCGCCTGGCAGGAAAATTCACCCCTCCACTTT CASSPAWQENSPLHF TRBJ1-6 NA NA TRBV4-3
TGTGCCAGCAGTCTAAGTGAGGCAAGGCGGGACTTC CASSLSEARRDF TRBJ2-7 NA few TRBV2
TGTGCCAGCAGCTCTAGACAGGGGGCAAGTATGAACACTGAAGCTTTCTTT CASSSRQGASMNTEAFF TRBJ1-1 TRBD1 NA TRBV7-9
TGTGCCAGCAGCTTAGATCATCCAGGGGAAGGGGAGACCCAGTACTTC CASSLDHPGEGETQYF TRBJ2-5 NA NA TRBV7-2
TGTGCCTGGAGTCGGATGGGGCTGAGCACCGGGGAGCTGTTTTTT CAWSRMGLSTGELFF TRBJ2-2 NA NA TRBV30
TGTGCCAGCAGCTTTAAACGGGATCAGCCCCAGCATTTT CASSFKRDQPQHF TRBJ1-5 NA few TRBV7-2
TGTGCCAGCAGTGAATCAAGGGGCTGGAACTCACCCCTCCACTTT CASSESRGWNSPLHF TRBJ1-6 NA NA TRBV2
TGTGCCAGCAGCCCCGGGACAGGGGCCGGAAACACCATATATTTT CASSPGTGAGNTIYF TRBJ1-3 TRBD1 NA TRBV9
TGTGCCAGCAGCCAAGTCTTACAGGGGTATCCACCCCTCCACTTT CASSQVLQGYPPLHF TRBJ1-6 TRBD1 NA TRBV4-2
TGTGCCAGCAGTGGAACAGGGGGCAGTAATTCACCCCTCCACTTT CASSGTGGSNSPLHF TRBJ1-6 TRBD1 NA TRBV2
TGTGCCACACTGGACAGGGGGCTTGGAAACACCATATATTTT CATLDRGLGNTIYF TRBJ1-3 TRBD1 NA TRBV19
TGTGCCAGCAGCGTCCGTCCCTCCGGGGAGCTGTTTTTT CASSVRPSGELFF TRBJ2-2 NA NA TRBV9
TGTGCCAGCGGGGGGGGCCTGAGAGAAAAACTGTTTTTT CASGGGLREKLFF TRBJ1-4 NA once TRBV6-1
TGTGCCAGCAGTTGGGACAGGGAATATGGCTACACCTTC CASSWDREYGYTF TRBJ1-2 TRBD1 NA TRBV6-5
TGTGCCAGCAGCTTATGGGGCCAGGGATTGGCTGAAGCTTTCTTT CASSLWGQGLAEAFF TRBJ1-1 NA NA TRBV7-2
TGTGCCAGCAGCTCGTGGGGGGCTAGCGGGAGACTGAACAATGAGCAGTTCTTC CASSSWGASGRLNNEQFF TRBJ2-1 TRBD2 NA TRBV11-3
TGTGCCTGGGGACGGAGGGGAGGAGAGACCCAGTACTTC CAWGRRGGETQYF TRBJ2-5 NA NA TRBV30
TGCGCCAGTAATCCGAGACCCCGATCGGGAGGGGCCAACGTCCTGACTTTC CASNPRPRSGGANVLTF TRBJ2-6 NA NA TRBV10-2
TGTGCCAGCTCACGGGCACAGGAAGCTTTCTTT CASSRAQEAFF TRBJ1-1 NA NA TRBV18
TGTGCCAGCAGCTTAAGGGGAGGCGATGGCTACACCTTC CASSLRGGDGYTF TRBJ1-2 NA few TRBV7-3